What follows are 4 T cell receptor beta chains derived from one specimen sequenced in a study of regulatory T cells in long-lasting Graves disease. To make TCR beta libraries, researchers used iRepertoire HTBI primers and Arm-PCR of CDR3 regions. TCRdb itself ran the multiplex PCR reads through MiXCR, one entry per CDR3 protein. The sample contains some 300,000 distinct CDR3 sequences, around 20% of which appear only once. Time point meaning: persistent/refractory GD, antithyroid drugs over 5 years with positive TRAb. The authors made the TCR library using RNA they extracted from PBMCs. The material sequenced was peripheral blood mononuclear cells (PBMCs), taken when the disease was refractory, from a patient treated with antithyroid drugs. These TCRs come from a female donor with Graves disease.

In its sample, this clonotype was seen a few times. The chain is built from TRBV5-4 and TRBJ2-5, with D hard to call. Germline assignment: CDR1 SGHNT and CDR2 YYREEE (reference sequence). V dropped 4 bases and J dropped 4 bases, with 14 bases sitting between them. The CDR3 loop spans 14 amino acids. CDR3 region: CASSQDLIGETQYF. The CDR3 nucleotides read TGTGCCAGCAGCCAGGACCTTATAGGAGAGACCCAGTACTTC.

This clonotype turned up a few times. The rearrangement links TRBV29-1 to TRBJ2-7, with TRBD1 matching 9 bases. CDR3 length: 12 residues. J lost 3 bases, V lost 4 bases, and 1 base had no gene match. Per germline, CDR1 SQVTM and CDR2 ANQGSEA. The CDR3 DNA reads TGCAGCGTTGGGGACAGGGTCTACGAGCAGTACTTC. This encodes CSVGDRVYEQYF.

This clonotype was seen only a few times. The chain couples TRBV20-1 to TRBJ2-5, with D tentatively TRBD1 (5 bases). Per the germline V gene, CDR1 is DFQATT and CDR2 is SNEGSKA (reference sequence). This CDR3 has 13 amino acids. The ends were cut back, 3 bases at V and 3 bases at J, with 11 bases in the middle. CDR3 protein: CSASRQGKETQYF. CDR3 bases: TGCAGTGCTAGTCGGCAGGGAAAAGAGACCCAGTACTTC.

A few counts support this clonotype. DNA of the CDR3: TGTGCCAGCAGCCAAGAATGGGGGGAGACCCAGTACTTC. It yields the protein CASSQEWGETQYF. The chain couples TRBV7-2 to TRBJ2-5; either TRBD1 or TRBD2 may fit D (5 bases each). The CDR3 spans 13 residues. The germline CDR1 and CDR2 sequences are SGHTA and FQGNSA. The V end lost 5 bases, the J end lost 5 bases, and 12 bases lay between the germline ends. The full variable domain, completed using reference TRBV7-2 and TRBJ2-5, is GAGVSQSPSNKVTEKGKDVELRCDPISGHTALYWYRQSLGQGLEFLIYFQGNSAPDKSGLPSDRFSAERTGGSVSTLTIQRTQQEDSAVYLCASSQEWGETQYFGPGTRLLVL.